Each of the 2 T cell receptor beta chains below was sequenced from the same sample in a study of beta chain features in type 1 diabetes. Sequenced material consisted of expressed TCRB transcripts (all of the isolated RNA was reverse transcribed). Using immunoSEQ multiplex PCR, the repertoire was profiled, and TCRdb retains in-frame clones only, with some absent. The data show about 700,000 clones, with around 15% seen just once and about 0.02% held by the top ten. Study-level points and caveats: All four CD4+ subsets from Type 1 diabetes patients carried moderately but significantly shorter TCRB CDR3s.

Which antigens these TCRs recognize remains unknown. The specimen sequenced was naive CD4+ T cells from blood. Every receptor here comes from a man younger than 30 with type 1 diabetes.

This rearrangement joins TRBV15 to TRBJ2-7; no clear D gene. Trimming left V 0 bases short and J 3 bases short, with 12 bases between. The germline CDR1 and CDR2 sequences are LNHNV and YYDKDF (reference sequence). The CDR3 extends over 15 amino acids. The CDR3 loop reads CATSRDRAAGYEQYF. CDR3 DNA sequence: TGTGCCACCAGCAGAGATCGAGCCGCAGGCTACGAGCAGTACTTC.

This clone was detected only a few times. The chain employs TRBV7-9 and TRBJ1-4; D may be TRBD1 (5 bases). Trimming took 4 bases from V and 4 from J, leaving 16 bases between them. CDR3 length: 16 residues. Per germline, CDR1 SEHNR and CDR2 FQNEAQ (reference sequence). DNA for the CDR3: TGTGCCAGCAGCTCAGTTACCGGGACGGGTAATGAAAAACTGTTTTTT. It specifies CASSSVTGTGNEKLFF. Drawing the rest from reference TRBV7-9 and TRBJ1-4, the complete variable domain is DTGVSQNPRHKITKRGQNVTFRCDPISEHNRLYWYRQTLGQGPEFLTYFQNEAQLEKSRLLSDRFSAERPKGSFSTLEIQRTEQGDSAMYLCASSSVTGTGNEKLFFGSGTQLSVL.